This is a list of T cell receptor beta chains from one sample in a study of beta chain features in type 1 diabetes. TCRdb keeps only in-frame clones here, not all; method: immunoSEQ multiplex PCR. Of a few hundred thousand clones in the sample, less than 15% are singletons; the top ten hold roughly 0.015%. Sequenced: naive CD4+ T cells from blood. The receptors were gathered from a woman between 18 and 30 years old with type 1 diabetes. Each CDR3 is given with its conserved first and last residue. D genes are given only for firm matches. A clone size is listed for some rows: how often the clone was seen (once, few, many), or a class if it is expanded.

NA | TRBJ1-5 | NA | TRBV30 | CAWSPNSNQPQHF | TGTGCCTGGAGCCCCAATAGCAATCAGCCCCAGCATTTT
NA | TRBJ1-1 | NA | TRBV28 | CASTTVWEGEAFF | TGTGCCAGCACCACCGTCTGGGAGGGTGAAGCTTTCTTT
TRBD1 | TRBJ1-1 | NA | TRBV5-4 | CASRPGQGRTEAFF | TGTGCCAGCAGGCCGGGACAGGGTCGCACTGAAGCTTTCTTT
NA | TRBJ2-1 | NA | TRBV9 | CASSGLQSGRSYNEQFF | TGTGCCAGCAGCGGGCTCCAAAGCGGTCGCTCCTACAATGAGCAGTTCTTC
NA | TRBJ1-1 | NA | TRBV29-1 | CSAERQSLNTEAFF | TGCAGCGCGGAGCGACAGAGCCTGAACACTGAAGCTTTCTTT
NA | TRBJ1-3 | few | TRBV7-9 | CASSPGGGSGNTIYF | TGTGCCAGCAGCCCAGGTGGTGGCTCTGGAAACACCATATATTTT
NA | TRBJ2-3 | NA | TRBV12-5 | CASGPGEEWATDTQYF | TGTGCTAGTGGCCCCGGGGAGGAGTGGGCCACAGATACGCAGTATTTT
NA | TRBJ2-5 | NA | TRBV29-1 | CSVGQLTETQYF | TGCAGCGTAGGACAGCTGACCGAGACCCAGTACTTC
TRBD1 | TRBJ2-7 | NA | TRBV28 | CASSSGTAIYEQYF | TGTGCCAGCAGTTCCGGGACAGCTATATACGAGCAGTACTTC
TRBD2 | TRBJ2-7 | NA | TRBV5-4 | CASSLGGVAGGVEQYF | TGTGCCAGCAGCTTGGGGGGGGTGGCGGGAGGGGTAGAGCAGTACTTC
TRBD1 | TRBJ1-5 | few | TRBV19 | CASSGGQLGNQPQHF | TGTGCCAGTAGTGGGGGACAGCTAGGGAATCAGCCCCAGCATTTT
NA | TRBJ1-5 | NA | TRBV20-1 | CRKGRNQPQHF | TGCAGAAAGGGGCGAAATCAGCCCCAGCATTTT
NA | TRBJ2-2 | few | TRBV4-3 | CASSPIGQTDTGELFF | TGCGCCAGCAGCCCTATAGGACAGACCGACACCGGGGAGCTGTTTTTT
NA | TRBJ1-1 | NA | TRBV5-1 | CASSLGQVGEAFF | TGCGCCAGCAGCTTGGGACAGGTCGGTGAAGCTTTCTTT
NA | TRBJ2-1 | NA | TRBV11-2 | CASSPLRSPNEQFF | TGTGCCAGCAGCCCCCTGAGGTCTCCGAATGAGCAGTTCTTC
NA | TRBJ1-1 | NA | TRBV27 | CASSLKGGNTEAFF | TGTGCCAGCAGTTTAAAAGGGGGGAACACTGAAGCTTTCTTT
NA | TRBJ2-7 | NA | TRBV28 | CASSLGPTGYEQYF | TGTGCCAGCAGTTTAGGTCCCACCGGCTACGAGCAGTACTTC
NA | TRBJ1-3 | few | TRBV6-6 | CASRAGRGTIYF | TGTGCCAGCAGAGCAGGGCGCGGCACCATATATTTT
TRBD1 | TRBJ1-2 | few | TRBV5-8 | CASSLWGDRGYTF | TGTGCCAGCAGCTTGTGGGGGGACAGAGGCTACACCTTC
NA | TRBJ2-1 | NA | TRBV7-3 | CASSLGAYSYNEQFF | TGTGCCAGCAGCTTAGGAGCGTACTCCTACAATGAGCAGTTCTTC
NA | TRBJ2-4 | few | TRBV5-4 | CASSLEAPGGIQYF | TGTGCCAGCAGCTTGGAGGCACCCGGCGGCATTCAGTACTTC
NA | TRBJ1-1 | NA | TRBV9 | CASSPQLGLAAEAFF | TGTGCCAGCAGCCCCCAGCTAGGTCTAGCCGCTGAAGCTTTCTTT
TRBD2 | TRBJ2-7 | NA | TRBV5-1 | CASSPLAGSNYEQYF | TGCGCCAGCAGCCCCCTAGCGGGAAGTAACTACGAGCAGTACTTC
NA | TRBJ1-3 | few | TRBV4-2 | CASSQGGQLHSGNTIYF | TGTGCCAGCAGCCAAGGAGGACAGTTGCATTCTGGAAACACCATATATTTT
NA | TRBJ2-3 | NA | TRBV5-1 | CASSQGGADTQYF | TGCGCCAGCAGCCAGGGGGGAGCGGATACGCAGTATTTT
NA | TRBJ2-5 | NA | TRBV6-5 | CASSYSRETQYF | TGTGCCAGCAGTTACTCGAGGGAGACCCAGTACTTC
TRBD1 | TRBJ1-4 | NA | TRBV7-9 | CASSTRQGEGKLFF | TGTGCCAGCAGCACCCGACAGGGGGAGGGAAAACTGTTTTTT
TRBD1 | TRBJ1-2 | few | TRBV7-2 | CASSSDRGLWGYTF | TGTGCCAGCAGCTCCGACAGGGGGCTGTGGGGCTACACCTTC
TRBD1 | TRBJ2-2 | NA | TRBV5-4 | CASSLGLTQGAGELFF | TGTGCCAGCAGCTTGGGGCTGACCCAGGGGGCCGGGGAGCTGTTTTTT
NA | TRBJ1-5 | NA | TRBV15 | CATSQDNHSNQPQHF | TGTGCCACCAGCCAGGACAACCATAGCAATCAGCCCCAGCATTTT
TRBD2 | TRBJ2-7 | few | TRBV6-5 | CASSYLAGSTYEQYF | TGTGCCAGCAGTTACTTAGCGGGATCCACCTACGAGCAGTACTTC
NA | TRBJ2-5 | NA | TRBV5-1 | CASSLEAGLFQETQYF | TGCGCCAGCAGCTTGGAGGCAGGGCTTTTCCAAGAGACCCAGTACTTC
TRBD1 | TRBJ2-7 | few | TRBV10-3 | CAISGGRDRFYEQYF | TGTGCCATCAGTGGGGGAAGGGACAGATTCTACGAGCAGTACTTC
TRBD1 | TRBJ1-1 | few | TRBV19 | CASPTGEAFF | TGTGCCAGTCCGACAGGGGAAGCTTTCTTT
NA | TRBJ2-4 | NA | TRBV18 | CASSPRQGPDIQYF | TGTGCCAGCTCACCACGGCAGGGGCCGGACATTCAGTACTTC
NA | TRBJ2-6 | few | TRBV30 | CAWSVLGGRFSGANVLTF | TGTGCCTGGAGTGTACTAGGGGGACGGTTCTCTGGGGCCAACGTCCTGACTTTC
TRBD1 | TRBJ2-7 | NA | TRBV19 | CASSTKTGPYEQYF | TGTGCCAGTAGTACCAAGACAGGGCCCTACGAGCAGTACTTC
NA | TRBJ1-5 | few | TRBV2 | CASMAWGDQPQHF | TGTGCCAGCATGGCGTGGGGCGATCAGCCCCAGCATTTT
NA | TRBJ1-1 | NA | TRBV6-1 | CAGGTVEAFF | TGTGCCGGGGGGACGGTCGAAGCTTTCTTT
TRBD1 | TRBJ1-1 | NA | TRBV5-1 | CASSSGTVLPYTEAFF | TGCGCCAGCAGTTCTGGGACAGTCCTACCCTACACTGAAGCTTTCTTT
NA | TRBJ2-7 | few | TRBV7-2 | CASSPPGYEQYF | TGTGCCAGCAGCCCCCCGGGTTACGAGCAGTACTTC
TRBD1 | TRBJ1-2 | few | TRBV27 | CASSYRGVYGYTF | TGTGCCAGCAGTTACAGGGGCGTCTATGGTTACACCTTC
NA | TRBJ1-2 | NA | TRBV30 | CAWSGGDYGYTF | TGTGCCTGGAGTGGGGGGGACTATGGCTACACCTTC
TRBD2 | TRBJ2-2 | few | TRBV29-1 | CSALGLAGTGELFF | TGCAGCGCCTTGGGACTAGCGGGAACCGGGGAGCTGTTTTTT
NA | TRBJ2-2 | NA | TRBV9 | CASSAETVPGTGELFF | TGTGCCAGCAGCGCCGAGACAGTTCCGGGTACCGGGGAGCTGTTTTTT
TRBD1 | TRBJ2-6 | NA | TRBV14 | CASSPSTGALARWANVLTF | TGTGCCAGCAGCCCCTCGACAGGGGCCCTGGCTCGCTGGGCCAACGTCCTGACTTTC
TRBD1 | TRBJ1-2 | NA | TRBV28 | CASRPGQAYRSGYTF | TGTGCCAGCAGACCGGGACAGGCTTATCGTTCTGGCTACACCTTC
NA | TRBJ2-3 | NA | TRBV6-5 | CASSTGDTQYF | TGTGCCAGCAGTACGGGGGATACGCAGTATTTT
NA | TRBJ2-1 | few | TRBV29-1 | CSVSSGGRSSNEQFF | TGCAGCGTTTCTTCAGGGGGGCGAAGTTCTAATGAGCAGTTCTTC
NA | TRBJ1-5 | few | TRBV2 | CASKGALSNQPQHF | TGTGCCAGCAAAGGGGCTCTAAGCAATCAGCCCCAGCATTTT
NA | TRBJ2-3 | few | TRBV2 | CASSVGLTDTQYF | TGTGCCAGCAGTGTTGGGCTCACAGATACGCAGTATTTT